These 16 T cell receptor beta chains were all obtained from the same sample, sequenced in a study of blood T cell repertoires in COVID-19. Profiled with immunoSEQ multiplex PCR; TCRdb holds only in-frame clones, not every one. The sample has over 150,000 clones, nearly 90% seen once. The sequenced sample consisted of peripheral blood. These TCRs come from a man aged 50-60 years with COVID-19, enrolled during active disease.

This clone was observed a single time. The chain combines TRBV7-2 with TRBJ2-5; no clear D. The CDR3 is 11 residues long. The V gene lost 5 bases and the J gene lost 2 bases, with 3 bases spanning the gap. CDR1 and CDR2 from the germline V gene are SGHTA and FQGNSA. The CDR3 loop reads CASSVQETQYF. The CDR3 DNA sequence: TGTGCCAGCAGCGTACAAGAGACCCAGTACTTC.

This clone was counted between two and nine times. V and J are TRBV29-1 and TRBJ1-2; no clear D gene. The V and J ends lost 2 bases and 4 bases respectively, with 8 bases between them. In germline, CDR1 is SQVTM, CDR2 ANQGSEA. The CDR3 length is 12 residues. The CDR3 spells CSVEYASYGYTF. DNA for the CDR3: TGCAGCGTTGAATATGCCAGCTATGGCTACACCTTC.

The chain employs TRBV10-2 and TRBJ1-2, with 9 positions matching TRBD1. Germline V gene sequence: CDR1 WSHSY, CDR2 SAAADI. V gave up 3 bases and J gave up 5 bases; unmatched junction bases: 4. The CDR3 is 14 residues long. The CDR3 region is CASSDRTGEYGYTF. The CDR3 nucleotides read TGCGCCAGCAGTGACCGGACAGGGGAGTATGGCTACACCTTC.

Many counts were recorded for this clone. The chain employs TRBV19 and TRBJ2-1; D is perhaps TRBD2 (6 bases). This CDR3 spans 13 amino acids. The V and J ends lost 4 bases and 9 bases respectively, with 13 bases between them. The germline V gene encodes CDR1 LNHDA and CDR2 SQIVND (reference sequence). The CDR3 loop is CASSSGALGEQFF. The DNA for the CDR3 is TGTGCCAGTAGTAGCGGGGCCCTAGGTGAGCAGTTCTTC.

This clone was counted between two and nine times. The chain employs TRBV6-5 and TRBJ2-3; 7 positions match TRBD1. The CDR3 sequence is 13 residues long. After removal of 6 bases from V and 4 bases from J, the junction contained 4 bases not matched to a gene. Germline CDR1 and CDR2: MNHEY and SVGAGI. The CDR3 sequence is CASSFQGADTQYF. CDR3 DNA sequence: TGTGCCAGCAGCTTTCAGGGGGCAGATACGCAGTATTTT.

The chain has TRBV6-1 and TRBJ2-2; 11 bases are a match to TRBD2. V shed 5 bases, J shed 5 bases, and the junction held 4 bases outside the gene matches. Germline-derived CDR1 and CDR2 are MNHNS and SASEGT. The CDR3 has 15 residues. The CDR3: CASSSGLADTGELFF. The CDR3, as DNA: TGTGCCAGCAGTTCGGGACTAGCGGATACCGGGGAGCTGTTTTTT.

In its sample, this clone was seen once. The genes are TRBV10-3 and TRBJ2-2; D possibly corresponds to TRBD1 (5 bases). Germline-derived CDR1 and CDR2 are ENHRY and SYGVKD. The CDR3 totals 13 residues. Deletions cut 7 bases from V and 4 bases from J, with 10 bases between. CDR3 coding DNA: TGTGCCATCATGCAGGGATCCACCGGGGAGCTGTTTTTT. It translates to CAIMQGSTGELFF.

The chain uses TRBV19 and TRBJ2-2, with 11 bases lining up with TRBD2. The CDR3 runs to 15 residues. V lost 11 bases to trimming and J lost 3 bases; unmatched junction nucleotides: 8. Per germline, CDR1 LNHDA and CDR2 SQIVND (reference sequence). CDR3 residues: CACTTSGVHTGELFF. As DNA, the CDR3 is TGTGCCTGTACGACTAGCGGGGTACACACCGGGGAGCTGTTTTTT.

The J gene is TRBJ1-5, the V gene TRBV6-5; D might be TRBD1 (6 bases). The CDR3 spans 15 residues. Trimming stripped 2 bases from V and 4 bases from J, with 12 bases between. CDR1 is MNHEY, CDR2 SVGAGI, per germline. The CDR3 is CASSYAGDTNQPQHF. The DNA of the CDR3 is TGTGCCAGCAGTTACGCCGGGGACACGAATCAGCCCCAGCATTTT.

With respect to this clone: At one end, the junction sequence differs from germline, possibly due to a read error. The chain links TRBV7-7 to TRBJ2-5, with 15 positions matching TRBD2. In germline, CDR1 is SSHAT, CDR2 FNYEAQ (reference sequence). The CDR3 length is 18 residues. The CDR3 bases are TGTGCTAGCAGCTTACGCTGGACTAGCGGGAGGGTGAGGGAGACCCAGTACTTC. Its protein is CASSLRWTSGRVRETQYF.

V usage is TRBV2 and J usage is TRBJ2-1, with TRBD2 matching over 8 bases. The V segment lost 5 bases and the J segment 0 bases; nucleotides outside the gene matches: 3. The length of the CDR3 is 15 residues. The germline gives CDR1 SNHLY, CDR2 FYNNEI. The CDR3 coding sequence is TGTGCCAGCAGTTTAGCGGGGAGCTCCTACAATGAGCAGTTCTTC. Protein: CASSLAGSSYNEQFF.

V gene TRBV19 combines with J gene TRBJ2-6; TRBD1 agrees at 8 bases. V was pared by 5 bases and J by 7 bases, with 13 bases of the junction left unmatched. Germline assignment: CDR1 LNHDA and CDR2 SQIVND (reference sequence). The CDR3 covers 17 residues. CDR3 region: CASSSGQGLSSANVLTF. CDR3 nucleotides: TGTGCCAGTAGTTCAGGACAGGGTCTCTCTTCAGCCAACGTCCTGACTTTC.

This clone was picked up a small number of times. The chain carries TRBV19 and TRBJ1-6; TRBD1 aligns across 7 bases. V shed 6 bases, J shed 9 bases, and the junction held 8 bases outside the gene matches. The length of the CDR3 is 14 residues. Germline V lookup: CDR1 LNHDA, CDR2 SQIVND (reference sequence). The CDR3 nucleotides read TGTGCCAGTAGCCTAACAGGGGTCGGTTCACCCCTCCACTTT. Amino acids: CASSLTGVGSPLHF.

This clone was detected only a few times. The chain is built from TRBV14 and TRBJ2-3; 8 bases are a match to TRBD2. The CDR3 extends over 19 amino acids. Germline-derived CDR1 and CDR2 are SGHDN and FVKESK. V lost 1 base and J lost 2; bases outside the gene matches: 14. The CDR3 loop is CASSQARGRTSRFTDTQYF. Written as DNA, the CDR3 is TGTGCCAGCAGCCAAGCGCGGGGGAGGACTAGCAGATTCACAGATACGCAGTATTTT.

This rearrangement joins TRBV2 to TRBJ1-5; D remains unclear. This CDR3 has 14 residues. Germline V lookup: CDR1 SNHLY, CDR2 FYNNEI. Trimming removed 2 bases from V and 3 bases from J, with 8 bases in between. The CDR3 nucleotides are TGTGCCAGCAGTGAACGGGATTTCAATCAGCCCCAGCATTTT. Protein sequence: CASSERDFNQPQHF.

This clone was seen once. This chain links TRBV3-1 (or the pseudogene TRBV3-2) with TRBJ1-1; possible D gene TRBD1, 5 bases. Trimming removed 6 bases from V and 6 bases from J, with 11 bases in between. Germline lookup yields CDR1 LGHDT and CDR2 YNNKEL (reference sequence). The CDR3 spans 12 residues. The CDR3 sequence: CASRDPGSEAFF. DNA for the CDR3: TGTGCCAGCAGGGACCCAGGGTCTGAAGCTTTCTTT.